Detailed here is one T cell receptor (beta chain). The antigen remains unidentified. This sample is drawn from a study of blood T cells in healthy people across ages. Notes on the study in general: No one knew whether donors had CMV, which possibly confounded expanded clonotype changes. The study found more naive CD4+ cells and higher diversity in long-lived than aged donors.

Through a sample-barcoded 5' primer and a J-beta primer mix, a second PCR was run for roughly 7 to 11 cycles. A single record per CDR3 protein comes from TCRdb applying MiXCR to the 5' RACE reads. The repertoire holds about 1.5 million distinct CDR3 sequences, approximately 43% seen once, with about 4% in the top ten. Trimming left V 0 bases short and J 14 bases short, with 8 bases between. This CDR3 comprises 11 residues. CDR1 is MNHEY, CDR2 SVGEGT, per germline. Sequenced: blood. The sequence was collected from a woman under 30 in good health. The chain has TRBV6-2 or TRBV6-3 and TRBJ2-1; D unresolved. The CDR3 reads CASSYSTVKFF. DNA for the CDR3: TGTGCCAGCAGTTACTCTACGGTGAAGTTCTTC.